These 26 T cell receptor beta chains share one sample of origin, sequenced in a study of T cell responses to AZD1222 COVID-19 vaccine. The assay was immunoSEQ multiplex PCR, and TCRdb's table has in-frame clones only and misses some. Here the sample spans some 150,000 clones, more than 85% being singletons. The starting material was peripheral blood, obtained on day 0 of AZD1222 vaccination. The receptor source for this set is an adult in good health.

V usage is TRBV9 and J usage is TRBJ2-1; D is undetermined. Germline V gene data show CDR1 as SGDLS and CDR2 as YYNGEE. The CDR3 contains 12 residues. The V end was cut by 1 base, the J end by 8 bases, with 7 bases between. The CDR3 region has the DNA TGTGCCAGCAGCGTAAAGGTGGATGAGCAGTTCTTC. This gives the protein CASSVKVDEQFF.

The chain carries TRBV19 and TRBJ1-2, with D perhaps TRBD1 (5 bases). Germline V gene lookup returns CDR1 LNHDA and CDR2 SQIVND (reference sequence). V was pared by 1 base and J by 4 bases, with 10 bases between. The CDR3 runs to 14 residues. The CDR3 loop is CASSIVGERYGYTF. CDR3 sequence (DNA): TGTGCCAGTAGTATAGTGGGGGAACGCTATGGCTACACCTTC.

Remarks on this clone: A junction end diverges from the germline sequence, so it may reflect a read error. This chain joins TRBV7-7 and TRBJ2-3, with 8 nucleotides matching TRBD1. The CDR3 totals 16 residues. Germline-derived CDR1 and CDR2 are SSHAT and FNYEAQ (reference sequence). CDR3 protein: CASSKGAGQGSDTQYF. In DNA, the CDR3 is TGTGCTAGCAGCAAAGGGGCCGGACAGGGATCAGATACGCAGTATTTT.

The gene calls are TRBV30 and TRBJ1-3; possibly TRBD1 for D (5 bases). Germline values: CDR1 GTSNPN, CDR2 SVGIG (reference sequence). This CDR3 is built from 13 residues. V lost 0 bases and J lost 2, with 5 bases in between. As DNA, the CDR3 is TGTGCCTGGAGTGTAGGGGCTGGAAACACCATATATTTT. Its protein product is CAWSVGAGNTIYF.

The rearrangement uses TRBV30 and TRBJ2-5, with 7 bases aligning to TRBD1. The CDR3 length is 13 residues. V was clipped by 2 bases and J by 2 bases; unmatched bases: 2. Germline V CDR1 and CDR2: GTSNPN, SVGIG (reference sequence). CDR3 nucleotides: TGTGCCTGGAGTCTGGGACAGCAAGAGACCCAGTACTTC. Its translation: CAWSLGQQETQYF. Complete variable domain (other parts from reference TRBV30 and TRBJ2-5): SQTIHQWPATLVQPVGSPLSLECTVEGTSNPNLYWYRQAAGRGLQLLFYSVGIGQISSEVPQNLSASRPQDRQFILSSKKLLLSDSGFYLCAWSLGQQETQYFGPGTRLLVL.

The V call is TRBV7-2, the J call TRBJ2-7; no firm D call. The V gene lost 5 bases and the J gene lost 0 bases, with 11 bases spanning the gap. Germline lookup yields CDR1 SGHTA and CDR2 FQGNSA. The length of the CDR3 is 14 residues. The CDR3, as DNA: TGTGCCAGCAGCCCCAGCAGGAGCTCCTACGAGCAGTACTTC. Its protein is CASSPSRSSYEQYF.

V usage is TRBV7-7 and J usage is TRBJ2-5, with 11 bases identical to TRBD2. The CDR3 is 15 residues long. Germline V gene lookup returns CDR1 SSHAT and CDR2 FNYEAQ (reference sequence). V shed 4 bases, J shed 4 bases, and the junction held 5 bases outside the gene matches. CDR3 sequence reads: CASSWTSGSLETQYF. CDR3 coding DNA: TGTGCCAGCAGCTGGACTAGCGGGTCATTAGAGACCCAGTACTTC.

The V and J genes are TRBV19 and TRBJ2-1; D uncertain. The CDR3 covers 11 residues. Trimming took 6 bases from V and 8 from J, leaving 8 bases between them. CDR1 is LNHDA, CDR2 SQIVND, per germline (reference sequence). The CDR3 protein is CASRRAHEQFF. As DNA, the CDR3 is TGTGCCAGTAGAAGGGCCCATGAGCAGTTCTTC.

The rearrangement uses TRBV6-5 and TRBJ2-1; 8 positions agree with TRBD2. The J segment lost 8 bases and the V segment lost 6 bases, leaving 12 bases of the junction unmatched. The V gene's germline CDR1 is MNHEY and CDR2 SVGAGI. CDR3 length equals 15 residues. CDR3 nucleotides: TGTGCCAGCAGCCGGACTAGCCGTCTCGGGGATGAGCAGTTCTTC. This encodes CASSRTSRLGDEQFF.

Regarding this clone: Other DNA variants within this sample encode the same CDR3. The chain joins TRBV9 to TRBJ2-7; TRBD2 matches at 8 bases. The CDR3 is 12 amino acids. Germline-derived CDR1 and CDR2 are SGDLS and YYNGEE. J gave up 6 bases and V 2 bases, and 1 base lay outside the gene matches. The CDR3 sequence is CASSVGTSEQYF. The CDR3 DNA reads as TGTGCCAGCAGCGTGGGGACTAGCGAGCAGTACTTC. Based on the CDR3 plus reference TRBV9 and TRBJ2-7, the full variable domain is DSGVTQTPKHLITATGQRVTLRCSPRSGDLSVYWYQQSLDQGLQFLIQYYNGEERAKGNILERFSAQQFPDLHSELNLSSLELGDSALYFCASSVGTSEQYFGPGTRLTVT.

The V gene is TRBV6-5, the J gene TRBJ1-2, with 7 positions matching TRBD1. V gave up 2 bases and J gave up 4 bases; unmatched junction bases: 10. Germline V CDR1 and CDR2: MNHEY, SVGAGI. The CDR3 totals 16 residues. The DNA for the CDR3 is TGTGCCAGCAGTTACACACCGGGACAGACTTTCTATGGCTACACCTTC. This sequence encodes CASSYTPGQTFYGYTF.

V and J are TRBV7-9 and TRBJ1-5; the D gene is possibly TRBD1 (5 bases). V dropped 0 bases and J dropped 0 bases, with 15 bases sitting between them. There are 18 residues in the CDR3. Looked up from germline, CDR1 is SEHNR and CDR2 is FQNEAQ (reference sequence). CDR3 loop: CASSLAGPGGFSNQPQHF. For the CDR3, the DNA is TGTGCCAGCAGCTTAGCGGGGCCTGGGGGGTTTAGCAATCAGCCCCAGCATTTT.

The chain joins TRBV4-1 to TRBJ1-4, with D possibly matching TRBD1 (5 bases). V lost 4 bases and J 8 bases, leaving 14 bases between the germline ends. Germline V gene lookup returns CDR1 MGHRA and CDR2 YSYEKL. The CDR3 extends over 14 amino acids. The CDR3 loop reads CASSPGGVREKLFF. For the CDR3, the DNA is TGCGCCAGCAGCCCCGGGGGGGTTCGGGAAAAACTGTTTTTT.

The chain uses TRBV4-3 and TRBJ1-6; TRBD1 matches 7 bases. CDR1 is LGHNA, CDR2 YSLEER, per germline. The V gene end was trimmed by 0 bases and the J gene end by 8 bases; junction bases not matched to a gene: 10. The CDR3 is made up of 17 amino acids. Here the CDR3 DNA reads TGCGCCAGCAGCCAAGAACGGGTGGGACAGACTTATTCACCCCTCCACTTT. Translating gives CASSQERVGQTYSPLHF.

The CDR3 loop is CASRQETQYF. CDR3 DNA sequence: TGTGCCAGTCGTCAAGAGACCCAGTACTTC. J is TRBJ2-5 and V is TRBV28; D is uncertain. CDR3 length equals 10 residues. Trimming left V 9 bases short and J 2 bases short, with 4 bases between. The germline V gene encodes CDR1 MDHEN and CDR2 SYDVKM.

The chain links TRBV7-2 to TRBJ1-2; 11 nucleotides match TRBD1. The CDR3 consists of 16 residues. Germline CDR1 and CDR2: SGHTA and FQGNSA. J lost 8 bases, V lost 5 bases, and 13 bases had no gene match. The chain's CDR3 is CASSPAGTGGNKGYTF. CDR3 DNA: TGTGCCAGCAGCCCGGCCGGGACAGGGGGGAATAAAGGCTACACCTTC.

The CDR3 coding sequence is TGTGCCAGCAGCTACCTGGGGAATGAGCAGTTCTTC. Its protein product is CASSYLGNEQFF. The chain is built from TRBV12-3 or TRBV12-4 and TRBJ2-1; D not resolved. V lost 6 bases and J 7 bases, leaving 10 bases between the germline ends. The CDR3 runs to 12 residues.

This chain uses TRBV10-3 with TRBJ2-1; D assignment may be TRBD1 or TRBD2 (7 bases each). Trimming stripped 4 bases from V and 8 bases from J, with 18 bases between. The CDR3 totals 15 residues. Germline CDR1 and CDR2: ENHRY and SYGVKD. The CDR3 region is CAISVRGGLLDEQFF. The CDR3 coding sequence is TGTGCCATCAGTGTCAGGGGGGGACTATTGGATGAGCAGTTCTTC.

This sequence joins TRBV2 and TRBJ1-2; no firm D call. V dropped 10 bases and J dropped 6 bases, with 15 bases sitting between them. From germline, CDR1 is SNHLY and CDR2 FYNNEI. This CDR3 comprises 12 residues. The CDR3, as DNA: TGTGCCACCACGTATACGGATCATGGCTACACCTTC. Translating it yields CATTYTDHGYTF.

This chain uses TRBV30 with TRBJ2-5; D assignment may be TRBD1 or TRBD2 (5 bases each). V lost 1 base and J lost 0, with 12 bases in between. Germline V CDR1 and CDR2: GTSNPN, SVGIG (reference sequence). The length of the CDR3 is 15 residues. This chain's CDR3 is CAWSDRTWYQETQYF. The CDR3 bases are TGTGCCTGGAGTGACAGGACTTGGTACCAAGAGACCCAGTACTTC. The whole variable domain, filled in from reference TRBV30 and TRBJ2-5, reads SQTIHQWPATLVQPVGSPLSLECTVEGTSNPNLYWYRQAAGRGLQLLFYSVGIGQISSEVPQNLSASRPQDRQFILSSKKLLLSDSGFYLCAWSDRTWYQETQYFGPGTRLLVL.

V and J are TRBV7-3 and TRBJ2-2; TRBD1 aligns across 7 bases. This CDR3 contains 14 residues. The trim removed 6 bases at V and 4 bases at J, leaving 5 bases unmatched. Germline CDR1 reads SGHTA; CDR2 reads FQGTGA. DNA of the CDR3: TGTGCCAGCAGTACGGGACAGCTCACCGGGGAGCTGTTTTTT. Encoded protein: CASSTGQLTGELFF.

V gene TRBV5-8 combines with J gene TRBJ1-5, with a weak D call TRBD1 (5 bases). The ends were cut back, 3 bases at V and 1 base at J, with 5 bases in the middle. This CDR3 has 13 residues. Germline V gene sequence: CDR1 SGHTS, CDR2 YDEGEE. The CDR3 is CASSWGSNQPQHF. The DNA of the CDR3 is TGTGCCAGCAGCTGGGGGAGCAATCAGCCCCAGCATTTT.

The chain couples TRBV3-1 (or the pseudogene TRBV3-2) to TRBJ1-1; TRBD1 is a possible D gene (5 bases). This CDR3 has 13 residues. Germline CDR1 and CDR2: LGHDT and YNNKEL (reference sequence). V was trimmed by 0 bases and J by 5 bases, leaving 7 bases between them. In nucleotides, the CDR3 is TGTGCCAGCAGCCAAGACTGGGGGACTGAAGCTTTCTTT. Its translation is CASSQDWGTEAFF.

The chain employs TRBV11-1 and TRBJ2-3; 8 bases are shared with TRBD2. V trimming: 4 bases; J trimming: 0 bases; junction bases outside the gene matches: 6. The germline V gene encodes CDR1 SGHAT and CDR2 FQDESV (reference sequence). CDR3 size: 16 residues. DNA of the CDR3: TGTGCCAGCAGCTCTCATAGCGGGGAAAGCACAGATACGCAGTATTTT. This gives the protein CASSSHSGESTDTQYF.

V gene TRBV6-4 combines with J gene TRBJ2-5; 9 bases fit TRBD2. This CDR3 has 15 residues. Germline loops: CDR1 MRHNA, CDR2 SNTAGT. Unmatched junction bases numbered 3, after V lost 4 bases and J lost 0 bases. CDR3 protein: CASSASSGDQETQYF. The CDR3 DNA sequence: TGTGCCAGCAGTGCCTCTAGCGGGGACCAAGAGACCCAGTACTTC.

The V and J genes are TRBV27 and TRBJ1-1; 7 bases match TRBD1. Looked up from germline, CDR1 is MNHEY and CDR2 is SMNVEV (reference sequence). The junction had 8 bases not matched to a gene; V was cut back by 2 bases and J by 11 bases. This CDR3 contains 13 residues. The CDR3 coding sequence is TGTGCCAGCAGTTTAACGAGACAGGGTTTCGCTTTCTTT. Protein product: CASSLTRQGFAFF.